This TCR beta chain was profiled in a study of cytomegalovirus exposure and HLA in healthy donors. Study information: Within an early data release were roughly 90 million unique TCRs drawn from HLA-typed donors. Study-wide findings and caveats: A later analysis showed TCR association rates differing by HLA locus, peaking at DRB1 and lowest at HLA-C. Most TCR beta V segments were productive about 90% or about 30% of the time in an earlier analysis.

PCR employed 60 Vbeta and 13 Jbeta primers. TCRdb keeps only in-frame clones here, not all; method: immunoSEQ multiplex PCR. The repertoire includes 130,000 or so clones, roughly three quarters of them detected once, and about 3% sits in the top ten. The CDR3 consists of 14 residues. Trimming cost V 1 base and J 0 bases, with 7 bases left between them. Germline-derived CDR1 and CDR2 are SGHRS and YFSETQ. As concerns this clone: The antigen is unknown.

The TCR comes from a man aged 25 to 40 in good health and CMV-seronegative. Sequencing was done on a sample of PBMCs. The chain recombines TRBV5-1 with TRBJ1-2; D not resolved. The CDR3 region has the DNA TGCGCCAGCAGCTTGAATTCTGCTAACTATGGCTACACCTTC. Amino acid sequence: CASSLNSANYGYTF.